This TCR beta chain was identified in a study of cytomegalovirus exposure and HLA in healthy donors. Overall study findings and caveats: Evidence from a later analysis indicated that most CMV-associated TCR beta chains looked HLA-restricted.

V lost 10 bases to trimming and J lost 4 bases; unmatched junction nucleotides: 11. The CDR3 loop spans 15 amino acids. Germline V gene lookup returns CDR1 MNHNS and CDR2 SASEGT. Comments on this clone: Its antigen remains unknown.

Primers: 60 Vbeta forward and 13 Jbeta reverse. Data came from immunoSEQ multiplex PCR; TCRdb stores just in-frame clones and leaves some out. The profile shows about 190,000 clones, about 80% of them singletons. The TCR originated in a woman aged 40-49 years in good health and CMV-seronegative. The rearrangement joins TRBV6-1 to TRBJ2-2, with TRBD1 identical over 8 bases. The sample was PBMCs. For the CDR3, the DNA is TGTGCCACCATTCTGGACAGGGCAGGCACCGGGGAGCTGTTTTTT. Amino acid sequence: CATILDRAGTGELFF.